The 18 T cell receptor beta chains in this list originate from one sample, sequenced in a study of technical replicates of blood from several donors. Here immunoSEQ multiplex PCR was the method, and the copy in TCRdb shows in-frame clones only, minus some. The data contain roughly 100,000 clones, 96% of them singletons. Material: T cells isolated from PBMCs. The receptors were gathered from a human donor in good health.

The chain uses TRBV6-5 and TRBJ2-3; no reliable D call. The CDR3 spans 16 residues. Germline-derived CDR1 and CDR2 are MNHEY and SVGAGI. The V end lost 0 bases, the J end lost 1 base, and 11 bases lay between the germline ends. Here the CDR3 DNA reads TGTGCCAGCAGTTACTCATCGGGTTGGGGCACAGATACGCAGTATTTT. This codes for CASSYSSGWGTDTQYF.

The chain links TRBV5-4 to TRBJ2-7, with D hard to call. V was pared by 4 bases and J by 3 bases, with 11 bases between. The CDR3 sequence is 13 residues long. Germline lookup yields CDR1 SGHNT and CDR2 YYREEE (reference sequence). CDR3 region: CASSPSFGYEQYF. CDR3 sequence (DNA): TGTGCCAGCAGCCCCTCTTTCGGCTACGAGCAGTACTTC.

The chain joins TRBV28 to TRBJ2-7, with a weak D call TRBD1 (6 bases). The CDR3 has 17 amino acids. Germline values: CDR1 MDHEN, CDR2 SYDVKM. V was pared by 4 bases and J by 0 bases, with 19 bases between. The CDR3 spells CASSYPPGGGSSYEQYF. The CDR3, as DNA: TGTGCCAGCAGTTACCCCCCTGGGGGCGGGTCCTCCTACGAGCAGTACTTC. Using reference TRBV28 and TRBJ2-7 for the parts outside the CDR3, the full variable domain is DVKVTQSSRYLVKRTGEKVFLECVQDMDHENMFWYRQDPGLGLRLIYFSYDVKMKEKGDIPEGYSVSREKKERFSLILESASTNQTSMYLCASSYPPGGGSSYEQYFGPGTRLTVT.

The genes are TRBV7-9 and TRBJ2-7; tentatively, D is TRBD1 (6 bases). The CDR3 spans 14 residues. Trimming cost V 2 bases and J 3 bases, with 11 bases left between them. Germline V CDR1 and CDR2: SEHNR, FQNEAQ (reference sequence). The CDR3 DNA follows: TGTGCCAGCAGCTTATCGGGACATTACTACGAGCAGTACTTC. This encodes CASSLSGHYYEQYF.

A single count supports this clone. The chain recombines TRBV6-4 with TRBJ2-3; D may be TRBD2 (6 bases). From germline, CDR1 is MRHNA and CDR2 SNTAGT. V shed 5 bases and J shed 3 bases, with 15 bases lying between them. The CDR3 is 15 residues long. The CDR3 protein is CASSLSGATTDTQYF. In DNA, the CDR3 is TGTGCCAGCAGTCTTAGCGGCGCAACTACAGATACGCAGTATTTT.

The rearrangement uses TRBV5-1 and TRBJ1-2; D not resolved. This CDR3 is built from 14 residues. Trimming took 5 bases from V and 0 from J, leaving 11 bases between them. Germline CDR1 and CDR2: SGHRS and YFSETQ. CDR3 residues: CASSEGRANYGYTF. For the CDR3, the DNA is TGCGCCAGCAGTGAGGGAAGAGCTAACTATGGCTACACCTTC.

The chain uses TRBV19 and TRBJ2-3, with 7 bases matching TRBD1. V lost 6 bases and J lost 5; bases outside the gene matches: 5. The CDR3 has 13 residues. Germline CDR1 is LNHDA and CDR2 is SQIVND (reference sequence). CDR3 amino acids: CASSPTGIDTQYF. The CDR3 bases are TGTGCCAGTAGCCCGACAGGGATAGATACGCAGTATTTT.

The chain links TRBV6-5 to TRBJ2-2, with TRBD1 matching over 10 bases. V trimming: 8 bases; J trimming: 5 bases; junction bases outside the gene matches: 5. CDR1 is MNHEY and CDR2 is SVGAGI in the germline V gene. The CDR3 loop spans 14 amino acids. As DNA, the CDR3 is TGTGCCAGCCAAGGACAGGGGGAAACCGGGGAGCTGTTTTTT. Translating it yields CASQGQGETGELFF.

On this clone: This may come from a read error, since a much larger clone is one base off. CDR3 sequence: CAISEASAETQYF. CDR3 sequence (DNA): TGTGCCATCAGTGAGGCTAGCGCGGAGACCCAGTACTTC. The chain joins TRBV10-3 to TRBJ2-5; a possible D gene is TRBD2 (6 bases). This CDR3 contains 13 residues. V lost 2 bases to trimming and J lost 5 bases, with 9 bases between them. Germline lookup yields CDR1 ENHRY and CDR2 SYGVKD.

The chain employs TRBV2 and TRBJ2-3, with no clear D. The CDR3 is 14 residues long. From germline, CDR1 is SNHLY and CDR2 FYNNEI. Trimming shortened V by 6 bases and J by 2 bases, and 12 bases separated the two germline ends. CDR3 protein: CASRRLTATDTQYF. For the CDR3, the DNA is TGTGCCAGCAGGAGGCTGACTGCCACAGATACGCAGTATTTT.

This rearrangement joins TRBV20-1 to TRBJ1-1, with a tentative D call TRBD1 (5 bases). Between the trimmed V and J ends, which lost 8 bases and 1 base, there was a span of 8 bases. The CDR3 is 11 residues long. The V gene's germline CDR1 is DFQATT and CDR2 SNEGSKA (reference sequence). CDR3 protein: CSRRGNTEAFF. CDR3 in DNA: TGCAGTCGAAGGGGGAACACTGAAGCTTTCTTT.

The rearrangement joins TRBV11-2 to TRBJ2-1, with D perhaps matching TRBD2 (5 bases). The CDR3 consists of 15 residues. The V and J ends lost 1 base and 0 bases respectively, with 7 bases between them. Germline V gene lookup returns CDR1 SGHAT and CDR2 FQNNGV. The CDR3 spells CASSLGRSSYNEQFF. The DNA of the CDR3 is TGTGCCAGCAGCTTAGGGAGGAGCTCCTACAATGAGCAGTTCTTC. The full variable domain, with the rest looked up from reference TRBV11-2 and TRBJ2-1, is EAGVAQSPRYKIIEKRQSVAFWCNPISGHATLYWYQQILGQGPKLLIQFQNNGVVDDSQLPKDRFSAERLKGVDSTLKIQPAKLEDSAVYLCASSLGRSSYNEQFFGPGTRLTVL.

This chain joins TRBV9 and TRBJ2-3, with a weak D call TRBD2 (7 bases). There are 16 residues in the CDR3. The germline CDR1 and CDR2 sequences are SGDLS and YYNGEE. Trimming stripped 1 base from V and 3 bases from J, with 15 bases between. The CDR3 DNA sequence: TGTGCCAGCAGCGTATATGGGGGAGGGGGGACAGATACGCAGTATTTT. Translating it yields CASSVYGGGGTDTQYF.

The chain links TRBV18 to TRBJ1-2; D is unresolved. The germline V gene encodes CDR1 KGHSH and CDR2 LQKENI. Deletions cut 3 bases from V and 8 bases from J, with 10 bases between. This CDR3 has 12 amino acids. In nucleotides, the CDR3 is TGTGCCAGCTCACCGAGTGAGCGGGGCTACACCTTC. Translating gives CASSPSERGYTF.

This rearrangement joins TRBV11-2 to TRBJ2-5, with 8 bases that match TRBD2. CDR3 length equals 15 residues. The germline V gene has CDR1 SGHAT and CDR2 FQNNGV. The trim removed 5 bases at V and 5 bases at J, leaving 10 bases unmatched. The CDR3 sequence: CASSRSGRGGETQYF. CDR3 DNA: TGTGCCAGCAGCCGAAGCGGGAGAGGTGGGGAGACCCAGTACTTC.

The genes are TRBV30 and TRBJ2-1; perhaps TRBD2 as D (6 bases). The V gene's germline CDR1 is GTSNPN and CDR2 SVGIG (reference sequence). The V end lost 3 bases, the J end lost 9 bases, and 15 bases lay between the germline ends. This CDR3 contains 13 residues. The CDR3 reads CAWSSGVSTEQFF. The CDR3 DNA reads as TGTGCCTGGAGCTCGGGGGTCAGTACTGAGCAGTTCTTC.

This clone was detected only once. This chain's CDR3 is CASSATGVVETQYF. CDR3 in DNA: TGTGCCAGCAGCGCAACAGGGGTAGTAGAGACCCAGTACTTC. The chain recombines TRBV27 with TRBJ2-5; 7 bases map to TRBD1. The CDR3 extends over 14 amino acids. V lost 6 bases, J lost 4 bases, and 8 bases stayed unmatched. CDR1 and CDR2 (germline): MNHEY, SMNVEV (reference sequence).

This clone was recorded only once. The genes are TRBV9 and TRBJ2-5; TRBD1 might be the D (5 bases). The germline V and J ends were trimmed by 4 bases and 5 bases, with 6 bases remaining between them. Looked up from germline, CDR1 is SGDLS and CDR2 is YYNGEE. CDR3 length: 11 residues. CDR3 DNA: TGTGCCAGCAGCCCAGGGGAGACCCAGTACTTC. This encodes CASSPGETQYF.